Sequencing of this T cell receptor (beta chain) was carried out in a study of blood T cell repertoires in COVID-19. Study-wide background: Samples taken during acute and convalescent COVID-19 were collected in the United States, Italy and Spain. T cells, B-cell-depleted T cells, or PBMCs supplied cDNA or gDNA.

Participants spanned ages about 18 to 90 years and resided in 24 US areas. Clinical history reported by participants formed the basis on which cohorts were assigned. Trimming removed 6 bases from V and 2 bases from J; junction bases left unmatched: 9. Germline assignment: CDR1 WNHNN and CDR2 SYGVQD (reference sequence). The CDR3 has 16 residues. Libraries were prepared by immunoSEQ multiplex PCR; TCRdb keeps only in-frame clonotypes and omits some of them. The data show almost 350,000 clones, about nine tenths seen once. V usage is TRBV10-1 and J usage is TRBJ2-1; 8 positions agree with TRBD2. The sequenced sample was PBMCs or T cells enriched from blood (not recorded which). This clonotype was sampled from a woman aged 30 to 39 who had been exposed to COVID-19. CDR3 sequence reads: CASSDPGLGAYNEQFF. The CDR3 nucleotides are TGCGCCAGCAGCGATCCGGGACTAGGGGCCTACAATGAGCAGTTCTTC.